The 21 T cell receptor beta chains reported below all come from one sample, sequenced in a study of shared clonotypes between healthy human individuals. Libraries were prepared by immunoSEQ multiplex PCR; TCRdb keeps only in-frame clonotypes and omits some of them. There are 2,500,000 or so clones in the sample; roughly 90% occur only once, and approximately 0.41% lies in the top ten. The sequenced material came from naive CD4+ T cells from PBMCs. Subset indicated: CD45RA+ positively selected. All receptors come from a man in his late teens or twenties in good health. Some clones in this sample may be carry-over from other donors' samples.

The rearrangement uses TRBV4-2 and TRBJ2-1; 8 bases fit TRBD2. Germline V gene lookup returns CDR1 LGHNA and CDR2 YNFKEQ. This CDR3 has 16 amino acids. The V gene end was trimmed by 4 bases and the J gene end by 0 bases; junction bases not matched to a gene: 5. CDR3 in amino acids: CASSPSGGSSYNEQFF. CDR3 DNA: TGTGCCAGCAGCCCGAGCGGGGGAAGCTCCTACAATGAGCAGTTCTTC.

A few counts support this clone. The sample has other DNA sequences that encode this CDR3 too. The chain links TRBV5-1 to TRBJ2-2; D possibly corresponds to TRBD2 (7 bases). The germline V gene encodes CDR1 SGHRS and CDR2 YFSETQ. This CDR3 spans 15 amino acids. V dropped 4 bases and J dropped 0 bases, with 10 bases sitting between them. The CDR3 bases are TGCGCCAGCAGCAGCGGGACACCGAACACCGGGGAGCTGTTTTTT. Protein product: CASSSGTPNTGELFF.

This clone was seen only once. In the same sample, other DNA sequences code for this CDR3. This rearrangement joins TRBV9 to TRBJ1-3; possibly TRBD1 for D (5 bases). Trimming stripped 1 base from V and 0 bases from J, with 8 bases between. The V gene's germline CDR1 is SGDLS and CDR2 YYNGEE. This CDR3 has 15 amino acids. CDR3 bases: TGTGCCAGCAGCGTACAGGGCTTCTCTGGAAACACCATATATTTT. Translated, it gives CASSVQGFSGNTIYF.

The chain uses TRBV5-1 and TRBJ1-5, with 7 bases fitting TRBD1. This CDR3 contains 13 residues. The V and J ends lost 3 bases and 7 bases, in that order; junction bases with no gene match: 4. Germline V lookup: CDR1 SGHRS, CDR2 YFSETQ. CDR3 DNA: TGCGCCAGCAGCTGGGACAGTACACAGCCCCAGCATTTT. Protein: CASSWDSTQPQHF.

About this clone itself: The same CDR3 can be traced to other DNA sequences in this sample. The V and J genes are TRBV28 and TRBJ2-3; perhaps TRBD1 as D (6 bases). CDR1 is MDHEN and CDR2 is SYDVKM in the germline V gene. V lost 2 bases and J lost 5, with 8 bases in between. The CDR3 consists of 13 residues. Here the CDR3 reads CASSLEGGDTQYF. In nucleotides, the CDR3 is TGTGCCAGCAGTTTAGAAGGGGGAGATACGCAGTATTTT.

This rearrangement joins TRBV5-8 to TRBJ1-2; D remains unclear. This CDR3 comprises 12 residues. V was clipped by 5 bases and J by 3 bases, with 8 bases between them. Germline V gene data show CDR1 as SGHTS and CDR2 as YDEGEE. Here the CDR3 reads CASSPYYYGYTF. The CDR3 DNA reads as TGTGCCAGCAGTCCCTACTACTATGGCTACACCTTC. Drawing the rest from reference TRBV5-8 and TRBJ1-2, the complete variable domain is EAGVTQSPTHLIKTRGQQATLRCSPISGHTSVYWYQQALGLGLQFLLWYDEGEERNRGNFPPRFSGRQFPNYSSELNVNALELEDSALYLCASSPYYYGYTFGSGTRLTVV.

The rearrangement uses TRBV7-2 and TRBJ1-2, with unresolved D. Germline CDR1 SGHTA, CDR2 FQGNSA. Trimming took off 5 bases at V and 4 bases at J, with 14 bases between the two ends. The CDR3 totals 14 residues. In nucleotides, the CDR3 is TGTGCCAGCAGCATCCTTGGCGGATCCTATGGCTACACCTTC. Its translation is CASSILGGSYGYTF.

V gene TRBV5-4 combines with J gene TRBJ1-2; D is perhaps TRBD1 (5 bases). Germline CDR1 reads SGHNT; CDR2 reads YYREEE (reference sequence). The V end lost 0 bases, the J end lost 2 bases, and 11 bases lay between the germline ends. This CDR3 contains 15 residues. CDR3: CASSLAGRGNYGYTF. The DNA of the CDR3 is TGTGCCAGCAGCTTGGCCGGTCGGGGCAACTATGGCTACACCTTC.

The chain recombines TRBV27 with TRBJ1-2, with 8 bases that match TRBD1. The CDR3 loop spans 20 amino acids. The junction had 19 bases not matched to a gene; V was cut back by 4 bases and J by 0 bases. The germline V gene has CDR1 MNHEY and CDR2 SMNVEV (reference sequence). CDR3 in amino acids: CASSSQGARALIQPNYGYTF. DNA for the CDR3: TGTGCCAGCAGTTCCCAGGGGGCGCGGGCGCTAATTCAACCTAACTATGGCTACACCTTC.

The V gene is TRBV6-1, the J gene TRBJ1-2, with D possibly being TRBD1 (6 bases). Trimming stripped 7 bases from V and 5 bases from J, with 14 bases between. Germline CDR1 MNHNS, CDR2 SASEGT. The CDR3 is 13 residues long. CDR3 residues: CASTEGGPYGYTF. CDR3 coding DNA: TGTGCCAGCACCGAGGGGGGACCGTATGGCTACACCTTC.

The chain recombines TRBV5-1 with TRBJ2-7, with 9 bases matching TRBD2. This CDR3 region has 17 residues. Looked up from germline, CDR1 is SGHRS and CDR2 is YFSETQ. Trimming cost V 0 bases and J 3 bases; bases outside gene matches: 10. Here the CDR3 reads CASSLEFLAGAFYEQYF. The CDR3 DNA sequence: TGCGCCAGCAGCTTGGAATTCTTAGCGGGAGCCTTCTACGAGCAGTACTTC.

The chain links TRBV10-3 to TRBJ2-7, with 7 bases identical to TRBD2. The CDR3 is 13 amino acids. V was pared by 3 bases and J by 7 bases, with 6 bases of the junction left unmatched. Germline CDR1 reads ENHRY; CDR2 reads SYGVKD. CDR3 sequence: CAISESQREEQYF. Here the CDR3 DNA reads TGTGCCATCAGTGAATCACAGCGGGAAGAGCAGTACTTC.

With regard to this clone: This specimen includes other DNA sequences encoding the same CDR3. V gene TRBV18 combines with J gene TRBJ1-2, with 7 bases lining up with TRBD1. There are 14 residues in the CDR3. Per germline, CDR1 KGHSH and CDR2 LQKENI. V lost 3 bases, J lost 3 bases, and 4 bases stayed unmatched. The DNA for the CDR3 is TGTGCCAGCTCACCCGACAGGGAAGACTATGGCTACACCTTC. This codes for CASSPDREDYGYTF.

The chain couples TRBV29-1 to TRBJ2-1; 8 nucleotides align to TRBD1. Unmatched junction bases numbered 2, after V lost 6 bases and J lost 7 bases. The V gene's germline CDR1 is SQVTM and CDR2 ANQGSEA. The CDR3 spans 11 residues. This CDR3 reads CSVHRGNEQFF. The DNA of the CDR3 is TGCAGCGTGCACAGGGGGAATGAGCAGTTCTTC.

V usage is TRBV7-6 and J usage is TRBJ2-7; D remains ambiguous. This CDR3 is built from 14 residues. The V gene's germline CDR1 is SGHVS and CDR2 FNYEAQ. V lost 1 base, J lost 0 bases, and 7 bases lay in between. The CDR3 sequence: CASSLGFNSYEQYF. The CDR3 DNA reads as TGTGCCAGCAGCTTAGGGTTCAACTCCTACGAGCAGTACTTC.

The V and J genes are TRBV28 and TRBJ1-2, with D unclear. The V end lost 5 bases, the J end lost 14 bases, and 15 bases lay between the germline ends. The CDR3 sequence is 11 residues long. Germline CDR1 is MDHEN and CDR2 is SYDVKM. CDR3 in amino acids: CASSLDGAGTF. The DNA for the CDR3 is TGTGCCAGCAGTCTGGACGGCGCCGGGACCTTC.

In DNA form, the CDR3 reads TGTGCCCCCGGGGGGGTTGTGGACACTGAAGCTTTCTTT. It is translated as CAPGGVVDTEAFF. The chain joins TRBV7-9 to TRBJ1-1; perhaps TRBD1 as D (5 bases). CDR3 length equals 13 residues. Trimming removed 11 bases at V and 3 bases at J, with 16 bases between. Germline V gene sequence: CDR1 SEHNR, CDR2 FQNEAQ (reference sequence).

The chain employs TRBV4-3 and TRBJ2-2; 9 positions agree with TRBD1. CDR1 is LGHNA, CDR2 YSLEER, per germline. Trimming took 6 bases from V and 7 from J; bases not matched to a gene: 6. CDR3 length: 14 amino acids. CDR3 coding DNA: TGCGCCAGCAGGGAGGGACAGGGAATCGGGGAGCTGTTTTTT. It translates to CASREGQGIGELFF.

About this clone itself: Other DNA variants within this sample encode the same CDR3. The chain carries TRBV30 and TRBJ1-2, with no clear D. The CDR3 is 13 amino acids. The V gene lost 0 bases and the J gene lost 3 bases, with 8 bases spanning the gap. Germline CDR1 reads GTSNPN; CDR2 reads SVGIG (reference sequence). CDR3 sequence: CAWSVGTDYGYTF. The DNA for the CDR3 is TGTGCCTGGAGTGTGGGCACGGACTATGGCTACACCTTC. The full variable domain, rest sourced from reference TRBV30 and TRBJ1-2, is SQTIHQWPATLVQPVGSPLSLECTVEGTSNPNLYWYRQAAGRGLQLLFYSVGIGQISSEVPQNLSASRPQDRQFILSSKKLLLSDSGFYLCAWSVGTDYGYTFGSGTRLTVV.

The V call is TRBV7-9, the J call TRBJ2-5; TRBD1 is a possible D gene (6 bases). The ends were cut back, 7 bases at V and 5 bases at J, with 23 bases in the middle. In germline, CDR1 is SEHNR, CDR2 FQNEAQ (reference sequence). This CDR3 comprises 16 residues. The CDR3: CASTLGASTRGETQYF. The CDR3 region has the DNA TGTGCCAGCACCCTAGGGGCTAGCACAAGGGGGGAGACCCAGTACTTC.

The CDR3 here is CASSPGKTSGAYNEQFF. CDR3 DNA sequence: TGTGCCAGCTCACCGGGTAAGACTAGCGGAGCTTACAATGAGCAGTTCTTC. The chain joins TRBV18 to TRBJ2-1, with TRBD2 matching over 9 bases. Trimming removed 3 bases from V and 4 bases from J; junction bases left unmatched: 10. The CDR3 runs to 17 residues. Germline CDR1 is KGHSH and CDR2 is LQKENI.